This T cell receptor beta chain was recovered during a study of T cells in Graves' hyperthyroidism and ophthalmopathy. Study overall: Sampling of peripheral blood happened at initial diagnosis, prior to any treatment. Findings and caveats of the study: Blood samples included most of the expanded thyroid clonotypes exceeding 0.001.

RNA transcripts provided the source from which TCR beta CDR3 regions were amplified. The HTBI set primed first-round TCR CDR3 RT-PCR. TCRdb recomputed calls from the multiplex PCR reads with MiXCR, one row per CDR3 protein. Of fewer than 400,000 distinct CDR3 sequences in the sample, around 16% are singletons; the top ten hold 28%. The V segment lost 3 bases and the J segment 2 bases; nucleotides outside the gene matches: 4. The CDR3 consists of 14 residues. CDR1 and CDR2 from the germline V gene are GTSNPN and SVGIG (reference sequence). This clonotype has at least ten counts. Its specificity is not known. Based on clinical symptoms, serum thyroxine and TRAb, thyroid ultrasound and orbital computed tomography, diagnoses were reached. Progressors' blood was drawn at hyperthyroidism diagnosis, before ophthalmopathy symptoms.

The clonotype comes from a woman between 18 and 29 years old with Graves' hyperthyroidism that later progressed to Graves' ophthalmopathy. V and J are TRBV30 and TRBJ2-7; TRBD2 agrees at 10 bases. The sequencing input was blood. CDR3 in amino acids: CAWRPTSGTYEQYF. CDR3 DNA: TGTGCCTGGAGACCTACTAGCGGGACCTACGAGCAGTACTTC. The full variable domain, its missing parts supplied by reference TRBV30 and TRBJ2-7, is SQTIHQWPATLVQPVGSPLSLECTVEGTSNPNLYWYRQAAGRGLQLLFYSVGIGQISSEVPQNLSASRPQDRQFILSSKKLLLSDSGFYLCAWRPTSGTYEQYFGPGTRLTVT.